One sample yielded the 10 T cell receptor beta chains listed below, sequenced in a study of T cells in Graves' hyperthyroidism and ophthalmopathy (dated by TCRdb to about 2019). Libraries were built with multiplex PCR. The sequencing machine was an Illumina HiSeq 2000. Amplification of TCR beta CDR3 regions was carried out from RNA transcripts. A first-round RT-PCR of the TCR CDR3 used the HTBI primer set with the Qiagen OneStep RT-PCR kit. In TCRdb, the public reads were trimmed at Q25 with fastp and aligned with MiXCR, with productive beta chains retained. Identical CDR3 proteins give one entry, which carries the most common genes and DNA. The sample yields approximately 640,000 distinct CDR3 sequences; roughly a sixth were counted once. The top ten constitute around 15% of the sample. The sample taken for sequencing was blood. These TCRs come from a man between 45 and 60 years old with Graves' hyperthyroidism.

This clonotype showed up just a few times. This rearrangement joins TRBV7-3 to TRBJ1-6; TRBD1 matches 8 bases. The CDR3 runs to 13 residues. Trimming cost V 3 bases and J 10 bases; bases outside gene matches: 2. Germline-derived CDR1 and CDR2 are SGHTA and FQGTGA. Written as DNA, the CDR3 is TGTGCCAGCAGCTTGACAGGGGCCTCACCCCTCCACTTT. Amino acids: CASSLTGASPLHF.

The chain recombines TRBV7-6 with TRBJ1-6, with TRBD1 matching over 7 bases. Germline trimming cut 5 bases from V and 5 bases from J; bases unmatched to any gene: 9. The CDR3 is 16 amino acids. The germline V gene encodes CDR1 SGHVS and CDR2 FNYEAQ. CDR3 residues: CASSPRQGLNNSPLHF. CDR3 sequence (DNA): TGTGCCAGCAGCCCCCGACAGGGTCTCAATAATTCACCCCTCCACTTT.

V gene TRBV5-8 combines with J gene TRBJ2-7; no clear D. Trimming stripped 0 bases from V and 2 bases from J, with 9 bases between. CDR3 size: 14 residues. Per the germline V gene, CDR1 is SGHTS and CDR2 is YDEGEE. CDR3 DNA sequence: TGTGCCAGCAGCTTGGGTGGGATAGCCTACGAGCAGTACTTC. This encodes CASSLGGIAYEQYF.

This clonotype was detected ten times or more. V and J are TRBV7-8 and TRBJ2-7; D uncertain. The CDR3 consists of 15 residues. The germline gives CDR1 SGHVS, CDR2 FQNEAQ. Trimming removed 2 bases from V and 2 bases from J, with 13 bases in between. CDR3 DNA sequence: TGTGCCAGCAGCTTACGCCGCGTCGGAACCTACGAGCAGTACTTC. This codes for CASSLRRVGTYEQYF.

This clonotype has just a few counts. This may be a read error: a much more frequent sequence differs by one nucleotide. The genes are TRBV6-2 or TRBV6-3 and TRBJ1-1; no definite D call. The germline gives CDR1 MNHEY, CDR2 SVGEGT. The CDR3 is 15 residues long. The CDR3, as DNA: TGTGGCAGCAGTTACACCGGTGGGGTAGGCACTGAAGCTTTCTTT. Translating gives CGSSYTGGVGTEAFF.

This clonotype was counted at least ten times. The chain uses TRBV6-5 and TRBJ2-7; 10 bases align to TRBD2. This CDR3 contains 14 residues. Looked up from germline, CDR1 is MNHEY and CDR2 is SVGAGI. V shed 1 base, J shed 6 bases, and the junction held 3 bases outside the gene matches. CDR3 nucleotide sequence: TGTGCCAGCAGTTACTTACTAGCGGGAAGCGAGCAGTACTTC. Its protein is CASSYLLAGSEQYF.

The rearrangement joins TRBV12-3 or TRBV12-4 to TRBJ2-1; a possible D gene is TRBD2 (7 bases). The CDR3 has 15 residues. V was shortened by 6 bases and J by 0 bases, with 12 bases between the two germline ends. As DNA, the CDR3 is TGTGCCAGCAGAGAGGGGGGGAGCTCCTACAATGAGCAGTTCTTC. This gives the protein CASREGGSSYNEQFF.

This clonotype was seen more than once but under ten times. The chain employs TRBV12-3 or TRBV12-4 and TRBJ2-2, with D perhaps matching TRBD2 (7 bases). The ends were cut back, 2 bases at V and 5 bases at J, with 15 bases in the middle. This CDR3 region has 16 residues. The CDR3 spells CASSLLGGGRTGELFF. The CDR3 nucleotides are TGTGCCAGCAGTTTATTAGGGGGGGGGAGGACCGGGGAGCTGTTTTTT.

This CDR3 reads CASSPNSGRATHAYEQYF. The CDR3 nucleotides are TGTGCCAGCTCACCGAATAGCGGGAGGGCCACGCATGCCTACGAGCAGTACTTC. The rearrangement links TRBV18 to TRBJ2-7, with 11 bases lining up with TRBD2. The V and J ends lost 3 bases and 2 bases, in that order; junction bases with no gene match: 12. The CDR3 runs to 18 residues. Germline V gene lookup returns CDR1 KGHSH and CDR2 LQKENI.

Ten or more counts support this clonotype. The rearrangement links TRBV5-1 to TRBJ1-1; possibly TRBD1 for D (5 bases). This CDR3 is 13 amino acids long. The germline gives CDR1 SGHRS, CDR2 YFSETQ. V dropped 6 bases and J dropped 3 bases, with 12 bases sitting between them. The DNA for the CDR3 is TGCGCCAGCAACCTGGGGGGAGACACTGAAGCTTTCTTT. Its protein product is CASNLGGDTEAFF.